This TCR beta chain stems from a study of blood T cell repertoires in COVID-19. About the research overall: Sites across the United States, Italy and Spain contributed samples from acute and convalescent COVID-19. The analysed material was cDNA or gDNA that came from T cells, B-cell-depleted T cells, or PBMCs.

Original handling: Estimation of nucleated cell counts relied on the amplification of reference gene primers. Produced via immunoSEQ multiplex PCR; TCRdb's table is partial and in-frame only. V, J and clone size reflect that table, while D and trimming were determined from the DNA. Among about 180,000 clones listed, about 81% were seen once. The sequenced sample consisted of peripheral blood. The clonotype comes from a woman older than 75 with COVID-19, enrolled during active disease.

CDR3 region: CAITRQVANYGYTF. The DNA of the CDR3 is TGTGCCATCACGAGACAGGTTGCTAACTATGGCTACACCTTC. The chain is built from TRBV10-3 and TRBJ1-2; D might be TRBD1 (6 bases). CDR3 length: 14 residues. CDR1 is ENHRY, CDR2 SYGVKD, per germline. Trimming cost V 7 bases and J 0 bases, with 12 bases left between them.